This is a list of T cell receptor beta chains from one sample in a study of blood T cells in healthy people across ages. TCRdb reanalysed the 5' RACE reads using MiXCR and keeps one entry per CDR3 protein. This table has approximately 1.5 million distinct CDR3 sequences, roughly two fifths appearing once. Sequencing was done on a sample of blood. The receptors were sampled from a young woman in good health. CDR3s include the opening cysteine and the closing phenylalanine or tryptophan. D genes are given only for firm matches. Clone size is shown for a subset of rows, as once, few, many or a class of expanded clone.

cdr3_aa	cdr3_nt	clone_size	v_call	j_call	d_call
CASSLSLLEKLFF	TGTGCCAGCAGTTTATCCCTTCTTGAAAAACTGTTTTTT	-	TRBV28	TRBJ1-4	-
CASSTGTSGGGAKNIQYF	TGTGCCAGCAGTACCGGGACTAGCGGGGGCGGGGCCAAAAACATTCAGTACTTC	-	TRBV28	TRBJ2-4	TRBD2
CASSQLAGDFYEQYF	TGCGCCAGCAGCCAGCTAGCGGGGGATTTTTACGAGCAGTACTTC	many	TRBV4-3	TRBJ2-7	TRBD2
CASRPGQGLNTEAFF	TGCGCCAGCAGGCCGGGACAGGGGTTGAACACTGAAGCTTTCTTT	-	TRBV4-1	TRBJ1-1	TRBD1
CASSYYGGSGYGYTF	TGTGCCAGCAGTTACTATGGGGGCTCTGGCTATGGCTACACCTTC	few	TRBV6-2/TRBV6-3	TRBJ1-2	-
CSARPSGSVADTQYF	TGCAGTGCCAGGCCTAGCGGGAGTGTGGCAGATACGCAGTATTTT	-	TRBV20-1	TRBJ2-3	TRBD2
CASSWTGYTDTQYF	TGTGCCAGCAGTTGGACAGGATACACAGATACGCAGTATTTT	-	TRBV12-3/TRBV12-4	TRBJ2-3	TRBD1
CSASPGNRGLYTQYF	TGCAGTGCTAGTCCAGGGAACAGGGGGCTATATACGCAGTATTTT	-	TRBV20-1	TRBJ2-3	TRBD1
CASSPGGGRYEQYF	TGTGCCAGCAGTCCAGGTGGAGGGAGATACGAGCAGTACTTC	-	TRBV28	TRBJ2-7	-
CASSRPGAGNVYEQFF	TGTGCCAGCTCACGACCCGGGGCAGGGAATGTGTATGAGCAGTTCTTC	-	TRBV18	TRBJ2-1	-
CSAPEWIGEAFF	TGCAGTGCCCCGGAGTGGATCGGTGAAGCTTTCTTT	few	TRBV20-1	TRBJ1-1	-
CSVKGKNQPQHF	TGCAGTGTTAAAGGGAAAAATCAGCCCCAGCATTTT	few	TRBV20-1	TRBJ1-5	-
CAISDPGGPGYTF	TGTGCCATCAGTGATCCAGGGGGCCCTGGCTACACCTTC	few	TRBV10-3	TRBJ1-2	TRBD1
CASSESEMDSSPSTDTQYF	TGTGCCAGCAGCGAAAGCGAGATGGACAGCTCCCCGTCCACAGATACGCAGTATTTT	-	TRBV12-3/TRBV12-4	TRBJ2-3	-
CSARREGKSSPLHF	TGCAGTGCTAGACGGGAAGGGAAAAGTTCACCCCTCCACTTT	-	TRBV20-1	TRBJ1-6	-
CASSSWTSRAEQFF	TGTGCCAGCAGTTCCTGGACTAGTCGAGCTGAGCAGTTCTTC	few	TRBV2	TRBJ2-1	TRBD2
CASSYLETEYNEQFF	TGTGCCAGCAGTTACTTAGAGACAGAATACAATGAGCAGTTCTTC	-	TRBV6-5	TRBJ2-1	-
CASSLMGADTQYF	TGTGCCAGCAGCTTAATGGGTGCAGATACGCAGTATTTT	-	TRBV11-3	TRBJ2-3	-
CASSPVAGVIYNERFF	TGTGCCAGCAGCCCTGTGGCGGGGGTAATCTACAATGAGCGGTTCTTC	-	TRBV7-2	TRBJ2-1	TRBD2
CASSKTGTSGTDTQYF	TGTGCCAGCAGTAAGACCGGGACTAGCGGCACAGATACGCAGTATTTT	-	TRBV7-6	TRBJ2-3	TRBD2
CSANGQHWGCTF	TGCAGTGCTAATGGACAGCACTGGGGCTGCACCTTC	-	TRBV20-1	TRBJ1-2	-
CASGAGTGVTEAFF	TGTGCCAGCGGAGCCGGGACAGGGGTGACTGAAGCTTTCTTT	-	TRBV6-2/TRBV6-3	TRBJ1-1	TRBD1
CASGLSGGLTYNEQFF	TGTGCTAGTGGTTTGTCAGGGGGGCTGACGTACAATGAGCAGTTCTTC	few	TRBV12-5	TRBJ2-1	-
CSATPAGRIETQYF	TGCAGTGCCACCCCAGCGGGGAGAATAGAGACCCAGTACTTC	few	TRBV20-1	TRBJ2-5	TRBD2
CASSFRDRSDTQYF	TGTGCCAGCAGTTTCAGGGACAGGTCAGATACGCAGTATTTT	few	TRBV27	TRBJ2-3	TRBD1
CASSFTSYNEQFF	TGTGCCAGCAGTTTCACTAGCTACAATGAGCAGTTCTTC	many	TRBV12-3/TRBV12-4	TRBJ2-1	-
CASSLVNTRSYEQYF	TGTGCCAGCAGCTTAGTCAATACACGATCCTACGAGCAGTACTTC	many	TRBV7-2	TRBJ2-7	-
CASSLRLVGGSNQPQHF	TGTGCCAGCAGTTTACGGCTAGTTGGCGGTAGCAATCAGCCCCAGCATTTT	-	TRBV12-3/TRBV12-4	TRBJ1-5	-
CASSGIQGAEAQYF	TGTGCCAGCAGCGGGATTCAGGGCGCCGAGGCCCAGTACTTC	-	TRBV7-9	TRBJ2-5	-
CASSLQTNSNQPQHF	TGCGCCAGCAGCCTACAGACGAATAGCAATCAGCCCCAGCATTTT	few	TRBV4-1	TRBJ1-5	-
CASSVEVVGDTQYF	TGTGCCAGCAGCGTAGAGGTAGTTGGAGATACGCAGTATTTT	-	TRBV7-9	TRBJ2-3	-